This entry is about one TCR beta chain. This clone has only a few counts. Its binding antigen is unknown. Base quality data are lacking; no much larger clone is found one base away. The protocol used for the library was the immunoSEQ multiplex PCR assay. TCRdb carries this immuneACCESS record with in-frame sequences only. Its versions omit some clonotypes, under half of them owing to an unresolved V gene in the studies checked, with the rest unexplained. The sample records 90,000 to 110,000 clones, 90% of which are singletons. The ten largest clones capture 3.5% to 4.5% of the sample. Including the terminal cysteine and phenylalanine, the CDR3 comprises 13 residues. The kept DNA is CDR3 alone, 39 bases in frame from the first base. The germline V gene sets CDR1 to SGHRS and CDR2 to YFSETQ. V is pared back by 2 bases and J by 3 bases, with 9 bases lying between the germline termini. This sample is drawn from a study of control samples from healthy donors and cancer patients (dated by TCRdb to 2020 to 2021).

The source material was blood. This chain is built from TRBV5-1 and TRBJ2-7; the D gene identity is not certain. This sequence originates from a human donor in good health. The donor label of this sample is uncertain. At the DNA level, the sequence is TGCGCCAGCAGCTTTTTGGCAGACTACGAGCAGTACTTC. Its translation is CASSFLADYEQYF. The full variable domain, with segments outside the CDR3 supplied by the reference TRBV5-1 and TRBJ2-7 proteins, appears as KAGVTQTPRYLIKTRGQQVTLSCSPISGHRSVSWYQQTPGQGLQFLFEYFSETQRNKGNFPGRFSGRQFSNSRSEMNVSTLELGDSALYLCASSFLADYEQYFGPGTRLTVT.